The clone carrying this TCR beta chain has a handful of counts. Other DNA sequences in the sample encode the same CDR3. The data were taken from a study of shared clonotypes between healthy human individuals. Overall study context: The plates for each donor numbered three CD4 naive, three CD4 memory, two CD8 naive and one CD8 memory.

Germline assignment: CDR1 KGHSH and CDR2 LQKENI. Trimming pared 3 bases from V and 3 bases from J, leaving 11 bases between. The CDR3 has 14 residues. TCRdb's table, derived via immunoSEQ multiplex PCR, lists solely in-frame clones and lacks some. The repertoire holds over a million clones, with about 75% as singletons. This clonotype originated in a man between 18 and 35 years old in good health. The chain combines TRBV18 with TRBJ1-1, with D maybe TRBD1 (5 bases). The specimen was memory CD4+ T cells sorted from blood. As to subset: CD45RA-negative fraction. The CDR3 DNA reads as TGTGCCAGCTCACCTGGTGGGGGGTACACTGAAGCTTTCTTT. It translates to CASSPGGGYTEAFF.